This note documents a single T cell receptor beta chain sequence. Its recognized antigen is unknown. Base qualities are not provided; no much larger clone lies one nucleotide away. The receptor library was made with the immunoSEQ multiplex PCR assay. This is the immuneACCESS table as TCRdb keeps it, with only in-frame sequences that have V and J called. A part of the clones is gone; compared with another copy, unresolved V genes explain less than half, and the rest is unexplained. This sample comprises tens of thousands of clones, 91% of them detected only once. The ten largest clones represent under 6.5% of the sample. The data were taken from a study of T cell changes during pregnancy in multiple sclerosis (dated by TCRdb to the late 2010s). With regard to the full study: The study examined how the T cell repertoire changed over the course of pregnancy in women with multiple sclerosis.

The CDR3, cysteine through phenylalanine, is 20 amino acids long. The kept DNA is CDR3 alone, 60 bases in frame from the first base. CDR1 SQVTM and CDR2 ANQGSEA are derived from the germline V gene. V and J are trimmed by 6 bases and 8 bases, and the gene matches miss 24 bases of the junction. The sequence was obtained from a female donor with multiple sclerosis, enrolled in a pregnancy study. This specimen consisted of CD8+ T cells from peripheral blood mononuclear cells, obtained in the second trimester of pregnancy. This sequence uses TRBV29-1 and TRBJ2-1; TRBD2 fits 14 bases in the junction. The CDR3 has the sequence CSVGAGQGTSGGIPPHEQFF. The sequence in DNA is TGCAGCGTGGGGGCGGGACAGGGGACTAGCGGGGGAATCCCCCCACATGAGCAGTTCTTC.